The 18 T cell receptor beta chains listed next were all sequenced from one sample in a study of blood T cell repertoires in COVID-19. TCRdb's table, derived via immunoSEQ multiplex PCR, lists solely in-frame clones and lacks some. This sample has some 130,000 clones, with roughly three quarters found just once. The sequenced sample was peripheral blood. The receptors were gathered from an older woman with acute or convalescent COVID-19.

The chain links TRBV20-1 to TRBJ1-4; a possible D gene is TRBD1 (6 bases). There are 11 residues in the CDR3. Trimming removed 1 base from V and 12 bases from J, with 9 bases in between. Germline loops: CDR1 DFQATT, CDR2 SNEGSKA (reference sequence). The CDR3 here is CSARGGLELFF. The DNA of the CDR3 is TGCAGTGCTAGAGGGGGGCTTGAACTGTTTTTT.

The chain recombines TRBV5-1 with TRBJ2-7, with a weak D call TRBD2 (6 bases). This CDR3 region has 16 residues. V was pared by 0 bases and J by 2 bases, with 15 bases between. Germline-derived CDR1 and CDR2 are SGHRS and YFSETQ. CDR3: CASSLGRIAATYEQYF. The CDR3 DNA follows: TGCGCCAGCAGCTTGGGGAGAATAGCGGCAACCTACGAGCAGTACTTC.

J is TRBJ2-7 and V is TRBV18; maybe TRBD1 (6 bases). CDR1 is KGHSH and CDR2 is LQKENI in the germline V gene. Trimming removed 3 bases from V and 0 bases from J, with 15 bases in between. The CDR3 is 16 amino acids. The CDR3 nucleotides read TGTGCCAGCTCACCTCCCGGACAGACTATCTCCTACGAGCAGTACTTC. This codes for CASSPPGQTISYEQYF.

DNA for the CDR3: TGTGCCAGCAGCTTAGTAGGTGGACAGGTAGGGGAGACCCAGTACTTC. Its protein is CASSLVGGQVGETQYF. V usage is TRBV11-2 and J usage is TRBJ2-5, with 7 bases that match TRBD1. Germline loops: CDR1 SGHAT, CDR2 FQNNGV. V gave up 1 base and J gave up 5 bases; unmatched junction bases: 10. CDR3 length: 16 residues.

This chain's CDR3 is CASTQGTGNEKLFF. For the CDR3, the DNA is TGTGCCAGCACTCAGGGAACTGGAAATGAAAAACTGTTTTTT. The V call is TRBV6-5, the J call TRBJ1-4; D possibly corresponds to TRBD1 (5 bases). V was trimmed by 7 bases and J by 5 bases, leaving 14 bases between them. The V gene's germline CDR1 is MNHEY and CDR2 SVGAGI. The CDR3 covers 14 residues.

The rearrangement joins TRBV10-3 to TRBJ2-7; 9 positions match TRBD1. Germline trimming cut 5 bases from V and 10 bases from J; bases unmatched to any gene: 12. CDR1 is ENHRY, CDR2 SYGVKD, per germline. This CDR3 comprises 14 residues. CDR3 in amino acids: CAISPGTGFSEQYF. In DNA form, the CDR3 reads TGTGCCATCAGTCCCGGGACAGGGTTCAGCGAACAGTACTTC.

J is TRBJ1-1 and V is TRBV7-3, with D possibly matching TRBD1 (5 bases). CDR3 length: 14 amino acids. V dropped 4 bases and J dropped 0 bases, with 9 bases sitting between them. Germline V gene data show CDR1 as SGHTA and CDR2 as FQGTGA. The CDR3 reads CASSSTAMNTEAFF. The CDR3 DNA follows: TGTGCCAGCAGCTCGACAGCTATGAACACTGAAGCTTTCTTT.

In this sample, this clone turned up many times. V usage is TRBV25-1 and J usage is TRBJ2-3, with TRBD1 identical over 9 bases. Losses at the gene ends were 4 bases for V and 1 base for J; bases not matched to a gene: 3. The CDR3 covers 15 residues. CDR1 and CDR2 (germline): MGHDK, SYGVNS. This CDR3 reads CASSARTGGTDTQYF. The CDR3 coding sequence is TGTGCCAGCAGTGCTAGGACAGGGGGCACAGATACGCAGTATTTT.

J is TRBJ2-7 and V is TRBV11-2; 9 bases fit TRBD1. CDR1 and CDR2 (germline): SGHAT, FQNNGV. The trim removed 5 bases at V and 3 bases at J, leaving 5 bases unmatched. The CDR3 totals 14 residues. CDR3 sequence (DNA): TGTGCCAGCAGCCGTCGGACAGGGGACTACGAGCAGTACTTC. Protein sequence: CASSRRTGDYEQYF.

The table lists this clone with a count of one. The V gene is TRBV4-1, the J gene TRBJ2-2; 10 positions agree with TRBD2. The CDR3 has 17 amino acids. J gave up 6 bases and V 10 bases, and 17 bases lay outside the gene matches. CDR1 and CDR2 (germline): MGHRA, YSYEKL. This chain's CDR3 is CATTKEQPSGRSGELFF. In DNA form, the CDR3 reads TGCGCCACCACAAAAGAACAACCTAGCGGGAGATCCGGGGAGCTGTTTTTT.

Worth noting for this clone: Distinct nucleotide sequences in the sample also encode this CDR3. CDR3 in DNA: TGTGCCAGCAGTCCGATCGGGAATCAGCCCCAGCATTTT. This gives the protein CASSPIGNQPQHF. This chain uses TRBV12-3 or TRBV12-4 with TRBJ1-5, with D uncertain. Trimming left V 5 bases short and J 4 bases short, with 9 bases between. The CDR3 loop spans 13 amino acids.

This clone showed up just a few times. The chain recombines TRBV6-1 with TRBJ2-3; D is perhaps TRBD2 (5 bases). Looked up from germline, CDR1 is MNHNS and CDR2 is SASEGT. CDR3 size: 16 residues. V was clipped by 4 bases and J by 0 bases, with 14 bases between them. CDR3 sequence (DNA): TGTGCCAGCAGTGCCGCGGCGGGCACTAGCACAGATACGCAGTATTTT. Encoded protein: CASSAAAGTSTDTQYF.

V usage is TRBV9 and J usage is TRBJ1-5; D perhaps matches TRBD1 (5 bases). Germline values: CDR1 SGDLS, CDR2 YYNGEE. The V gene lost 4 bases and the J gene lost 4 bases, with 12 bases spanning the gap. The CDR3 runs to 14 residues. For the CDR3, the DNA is TGTGCCAGCAGCCCCGGACGGGGGAATCAGCCCCAGCATTTT. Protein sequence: CASSPGRGNQPQHF.

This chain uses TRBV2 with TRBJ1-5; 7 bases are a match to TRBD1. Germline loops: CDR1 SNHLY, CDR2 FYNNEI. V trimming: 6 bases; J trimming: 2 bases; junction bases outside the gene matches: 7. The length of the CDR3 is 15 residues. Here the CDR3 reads CASRADRVGNQPQHF. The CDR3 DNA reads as TGTGCCAGCAGGGCCGACAGGGTGGGCAATCAGCCCCAGCATTTT.

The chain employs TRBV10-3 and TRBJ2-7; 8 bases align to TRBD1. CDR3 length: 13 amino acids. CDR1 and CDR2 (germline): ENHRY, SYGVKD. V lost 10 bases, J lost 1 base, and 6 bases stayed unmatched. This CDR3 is CANGQGLSYEQYF. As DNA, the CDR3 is TGTGCCAACGGACAGGGTCTTTCCTACGAGCAGTACTTC.

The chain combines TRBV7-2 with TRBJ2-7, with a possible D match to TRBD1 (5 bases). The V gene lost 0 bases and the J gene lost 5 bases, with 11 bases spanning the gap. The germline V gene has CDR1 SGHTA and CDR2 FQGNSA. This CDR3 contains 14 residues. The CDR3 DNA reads TGTGCCAGCAGCTTAGCCAGGGTACCTAACGAGCAGTACTTC. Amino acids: CASSLARVPNEQYF.

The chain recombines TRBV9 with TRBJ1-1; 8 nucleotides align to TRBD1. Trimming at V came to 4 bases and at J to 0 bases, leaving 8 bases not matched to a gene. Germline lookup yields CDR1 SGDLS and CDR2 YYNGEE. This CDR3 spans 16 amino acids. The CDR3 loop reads CASSPRTGSVNTEAFF. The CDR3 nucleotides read TGTGCCAGCAGCCCCCGGACAGGGTCAGTGAACACTGAAGCTTTCTTT.

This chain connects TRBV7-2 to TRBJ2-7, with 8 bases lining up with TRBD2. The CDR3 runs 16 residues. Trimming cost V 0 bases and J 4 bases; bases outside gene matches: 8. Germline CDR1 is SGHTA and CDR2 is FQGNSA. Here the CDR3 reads CASSLAGLAGDYEQYF. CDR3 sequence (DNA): TGTGCCAGCAGCTTAGCAGGACTAGCCGGGGATTACGAGCAGTACTTC.